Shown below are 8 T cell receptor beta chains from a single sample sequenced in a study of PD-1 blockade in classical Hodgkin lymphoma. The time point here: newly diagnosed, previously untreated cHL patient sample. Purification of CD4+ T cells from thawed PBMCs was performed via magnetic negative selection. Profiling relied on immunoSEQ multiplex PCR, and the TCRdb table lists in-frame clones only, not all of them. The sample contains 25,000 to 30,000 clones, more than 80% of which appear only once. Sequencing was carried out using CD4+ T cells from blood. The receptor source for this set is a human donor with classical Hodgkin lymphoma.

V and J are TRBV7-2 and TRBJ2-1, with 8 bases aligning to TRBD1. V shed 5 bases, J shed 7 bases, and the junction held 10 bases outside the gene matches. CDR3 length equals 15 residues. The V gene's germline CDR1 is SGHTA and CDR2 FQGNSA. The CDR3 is CASSNRGQGTNEQFF. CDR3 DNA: TGTGCCAGCAGCAACCGAGGACAGGGAACAAATGAGCAGTTCTTC.

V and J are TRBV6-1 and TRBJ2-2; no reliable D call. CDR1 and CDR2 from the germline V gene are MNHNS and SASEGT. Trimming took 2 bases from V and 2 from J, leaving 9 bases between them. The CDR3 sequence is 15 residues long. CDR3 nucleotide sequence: TGTGCCAGCAGTGAATTCTGGGAAAACACCGGGGAGCTGTTTTTT. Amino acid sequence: CASSEFWENTGELFF.

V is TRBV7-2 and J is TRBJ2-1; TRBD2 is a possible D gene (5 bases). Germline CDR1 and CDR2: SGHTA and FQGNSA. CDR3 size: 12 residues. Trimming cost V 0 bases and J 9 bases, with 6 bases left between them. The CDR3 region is CASSLARGEQFF. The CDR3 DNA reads TGTGCCAGCAGCTTAGCACGGGGTGAGCAGTTCTTC.

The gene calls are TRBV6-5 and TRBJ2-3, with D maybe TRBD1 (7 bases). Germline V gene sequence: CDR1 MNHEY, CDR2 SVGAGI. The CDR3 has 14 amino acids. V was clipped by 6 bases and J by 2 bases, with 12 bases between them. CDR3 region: CASRRGQFTDTQYF. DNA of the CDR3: TGTGCCAGCAGGCGGGGACAGTTCACAGATACGCAGTATTTT.

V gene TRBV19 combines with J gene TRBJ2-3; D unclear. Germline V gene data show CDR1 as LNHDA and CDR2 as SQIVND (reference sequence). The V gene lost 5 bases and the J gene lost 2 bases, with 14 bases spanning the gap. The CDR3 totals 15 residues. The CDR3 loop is CASSWQDEFTDTQYF. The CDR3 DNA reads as TGTGCCAGTAGTTGGCAGGACGAGTTCACAGATACGCAGTATTTT.

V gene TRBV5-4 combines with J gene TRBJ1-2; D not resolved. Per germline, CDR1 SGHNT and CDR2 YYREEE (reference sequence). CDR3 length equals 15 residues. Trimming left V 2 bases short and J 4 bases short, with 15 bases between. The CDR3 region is CASSFGSDGSYGYTF. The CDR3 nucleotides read TGTGCCAGCAGCTTCGGGTCCGATGGGAGCTATGGCTACACCTTC.

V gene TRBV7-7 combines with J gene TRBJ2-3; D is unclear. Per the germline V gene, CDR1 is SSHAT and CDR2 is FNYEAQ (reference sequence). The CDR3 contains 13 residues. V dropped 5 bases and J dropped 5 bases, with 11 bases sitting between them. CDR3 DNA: TGTGCCAGCAGCGCGGACGGCCGAGATACGCAGTATTTT. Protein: CASSADGRDTQYF.

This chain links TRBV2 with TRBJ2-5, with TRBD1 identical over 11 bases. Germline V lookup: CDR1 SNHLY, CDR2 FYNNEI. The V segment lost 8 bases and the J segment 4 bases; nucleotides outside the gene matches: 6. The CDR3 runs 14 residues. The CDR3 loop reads CASGQGASRETQYF. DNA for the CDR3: TGTGCCAGCGGACAGGGGGCAAGTAGAGAGACCCAGTACTTC.